This T cell receptor (beta chain) was sequenced in a study of T-cell reconstitution after alpha-beta-depleted transplantation in children listed by TCRdb under 2016. Background for the entire study: Using TCR repertoire profiling, the study followed T-cell immune reconstitution in a quantitative way in children after TCRalphabeta/CD19-depleted allogeneic hematopoietic cell transplantation.

There are a few counts of this clonotype. There is no known antigen for this receptor. Base-call qualities are not available, and no considerably larger clone is one nucleotide away. Libraries were made using PCR. The listed sequencing device is Illumina HiSeq 2500. Molecular barcoding was employed in the preparation of TCR libraries, with unique molecular identifiers being used to normalize TCRbeta repertoire quantification. TCRdb reanalyzed the raw reads on its own, using fastp at Q25 for trimming and MiXCR for clone calling, and kept in-frame beta chains. CDR3 protein sequences are deduplicated, and each keeps its most common genes and DNA. The sample records about 540,000 distinct CDR3 sequences, roughly 18% of which are singletons. The top ten clones comprise approximately 3% of the sample. The germline V gene (reference sequence) specifies DFQATT as CDR1 and SNEGSKA as CDR2. Including cysteine and phenylalanine, the CDR3 has 12 amino acids. Just the 36-base CDR3 DNA is kept, in frame starting at base 1.

The source material was PBMCs from the stem cell graft donor, sampled from the stem cell graft. The receptor was isolated from a human donor who donated a stem cell graft to a child with acute lymphoblastic leukemia. Rearrangement joined TRBV20-1 to TRBJ1-4, with a tentative D gene TRBD1 over 6 matching bases. CDR3 sequence: CSTRGRGEKLFF. The DNA sequence is given as TGCAGCACCCGGGGGCGAGGGGAAAAACTGTTTTTT.